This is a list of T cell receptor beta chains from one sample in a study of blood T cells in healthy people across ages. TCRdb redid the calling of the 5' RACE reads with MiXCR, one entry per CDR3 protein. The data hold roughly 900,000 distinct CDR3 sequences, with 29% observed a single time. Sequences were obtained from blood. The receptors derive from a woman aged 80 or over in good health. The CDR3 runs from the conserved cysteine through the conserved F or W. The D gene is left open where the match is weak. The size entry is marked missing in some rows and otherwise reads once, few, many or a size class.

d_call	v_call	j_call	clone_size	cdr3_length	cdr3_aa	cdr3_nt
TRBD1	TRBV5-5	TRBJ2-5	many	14	CASSTRGRGETQYF	TGTGCCAGCAGCACGAGGGGGCGCGGGGAGACCCAGTACTTC
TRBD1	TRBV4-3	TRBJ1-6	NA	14	CASGITGVSSPLHF	TGCGCCAGCGGAATAACAGGGGTGTCCTCACCCCTCCACTTT
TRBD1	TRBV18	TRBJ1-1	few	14	CASSPTGVGTEAFF	TGTGCCAGCTCACCGACAGGGGTGGGCACTGAAGCTTTCTTT
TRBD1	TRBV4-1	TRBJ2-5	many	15	CASSQLDRDQETQYF	TGCGCCAGCAGCCAATTAGACAGGGACCAAGAGACCCAGTACTTC
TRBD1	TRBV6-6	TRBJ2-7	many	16	CASSSGPGTGMNEQYF	TGTGCCAGCAGTTCTGGTCCCGGGACAGGGATGAACGAGCAGTACTTC
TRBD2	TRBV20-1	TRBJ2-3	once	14	CSADEGLVEDTQYF	TGCAGTGCCGACGAGGGACTAGTGGAGGATACGCAGTATTTT
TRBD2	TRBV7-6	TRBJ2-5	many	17	CASSPLAGGHLEETQYF	TGTGCCAGCAGCCCTTTAGCGGGGGGCCACTTGGAAGAGACCCAGTACTTC
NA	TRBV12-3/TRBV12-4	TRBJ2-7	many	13	CASSLGAGNEQYF	TGTGCCAGCAGTTTGGGAGCCGGTAACGAGCAGTACTTC
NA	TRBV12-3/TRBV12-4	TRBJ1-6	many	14	CASSSSTDNSPLHF	TGTGCCAGCAGTTCAAGTACAGACAATTCACCCCTCCACTTT
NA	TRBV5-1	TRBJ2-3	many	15	CASSLEPVEGDTQYF	TGCGCCAGCAGCCTAGAACCGGTGGAGGGAGATACGCAGTATTTT
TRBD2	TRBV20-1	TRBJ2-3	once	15	CSARDMTSGADTQYF	TGCAGTGCTAGAGATATGACTAGCGGCGCAGATACGCAGTATTTT
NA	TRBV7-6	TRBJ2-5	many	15	CASSVGSGVQETQYF	TGTGCCAGCAGCGTGGGGAGTGGAGTACAAGAGACCCAGTACTTC
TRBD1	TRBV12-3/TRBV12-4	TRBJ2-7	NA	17	CASSLGTGGSSTYEQYF	TGTGCCAGCAGTTTAGGGACAGGGGGATCCTCCACCTACGAGCAGTACTTC
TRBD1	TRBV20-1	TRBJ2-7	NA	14	CSAKTGQGAYGQYF	TGCAGTGCTAAGACCGGACAGGGGGCATACGGGCAGTACTTC
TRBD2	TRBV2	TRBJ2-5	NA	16	CASSETRAGGQETQYF	TGTGCCAGCAGTGAAACCCGAGCGGGGGGACAAGAGACCCAGTACTTC
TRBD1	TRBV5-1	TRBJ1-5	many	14	CASSPGTGNQPQHF	TGCGCCAGCAGCCCCGGGACAGGCAATCAGCCCCAGCATTTT
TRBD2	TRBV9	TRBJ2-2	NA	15	CASSGTSGYTGELFF	TGTGCCAGCAGCGGGACTAGCGGGTACACCGGGGAGCTGTTTTTT
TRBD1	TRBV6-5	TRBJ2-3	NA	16	CASSYGTGGAAGTQYF	TGTGCCAGCAGTTACGGGACAGGGGGCGCAGCCGGTACGCAGTATTTT
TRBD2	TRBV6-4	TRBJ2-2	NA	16	CASSDSAGGNTGELFF	TGTGCCAGCAGTGACTCGGCGGGGGGGAACACCGGGGAGCTGTTTTTT
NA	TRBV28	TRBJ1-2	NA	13	CASSFRTGAGYTF	TGTGCCAGCAGTTTTCGAACTGGGGCTGGCTACACCTTC
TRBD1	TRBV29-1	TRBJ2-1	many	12	CSVGQGALEQFF	TGCAGCGTGGGACAGGGGGCATTGGAGCAGTTCTTC
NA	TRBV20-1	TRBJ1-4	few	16	CSASPSIWVDSEKLFF	TGCAGTGCTAGTCCTTCTATTTGGGTAGATAGTGAAAAACTGTTTTTT
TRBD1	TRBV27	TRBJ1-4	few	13	CASRDRANEKLFF	TGTGCCAGCAGGGACAGGGCAAATGAAAAACTGTTTTTT
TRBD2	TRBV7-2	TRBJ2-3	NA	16	CANSWRGGGRTDTQYF	TGTGCCAACAGCTGGCGGGGGGGCGGTCGGACAGATACGCAGTATTTT
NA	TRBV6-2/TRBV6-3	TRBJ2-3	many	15	CASSYGGSSTDTQYF	TGTGCCAGCAGTTATGGAGGCAGCAGCACAGATACGCAGTATTTT
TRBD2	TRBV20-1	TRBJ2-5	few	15	CSARTSAMTTSGQYF	TGCAGTGCGCGGACTAGCGCGATGACTACGAGTGGGCAGTACTTC
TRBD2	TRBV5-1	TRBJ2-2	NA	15	CASSDGTSATGELFF	TGCGCCAGCAGCGATGGGACTAGCGCCACCGGGGAGCTGTTTTTT
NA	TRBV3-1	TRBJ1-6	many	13	CASSQGDLSPLHF	TGTGCCAGCAGCCAAGGGGATCTTTCACCCCTCCACTTT
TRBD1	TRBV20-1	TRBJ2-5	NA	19	CSATVGTAAGPLNQETQYF	TGCAGTGCTACGGTGGGGACAGCGGCCGGCCCACTGAACCAAGAGACCCAGTACTTC